This T cell receptor (beta chain) was obtained from a study of T cell repertoires in cytomegalovirus infection. Overall study context: The public TCR beta signatures pointed to both CMV infection and matching HLA type.

The study's findings and limits: HLA-C-restricted CMV clonotypes gave the most frequent clonotype in two of eight donors. There were carriers of CMV plus the relevant HLA, and cumulative public TCR beta family frequency identified them.

There are many counts of this clonotype. No antigen is known for it. TCRdb reprocessed the reads with MiXCR, giving one entry per CDR3 protein. Here the sample spans just under 300,000 distinct CDR3 sequences, approximately 10% being singletons. Per germline, CDR1 LNHDA and CDR2 SQIVND (reference sequence). With V trimmed by 5 bases and J by 4 bases, 10 bases remained unmatched. This CDR3 has 15 residues. The receptor was derived from a human donor in good health (CMV status not recorded). Some clones in this sample may be carry-over from other donors' samples. The sequencing sample was made of PBMCs. The chain carries TRBV19 and TRBJ2-7; 8 bases match TRBD1. In DNA, the CDR3 is TGTGCCAGTAGTTCCGGACAGGGAGCTTTTTACGAGCAGTACTTC. This sequence encodes CASSSGQGAFYEQYF. Looking up the rest from reference TRBV19 and TRBJ2-7 gives the full variable domain: DGGITQSPKYLFRKEGQNVTLSCEQNLNHDAMYWYRQDPGQGLRLIYYSQIVNDFQKGDIAEGYSVSREKKESFPLTVTSAQKNPTAFYLCASSSGQGAFYEQYFGPGTRLTVT.